The following is a T cell receptor (beta chain) sequence with its context. The sample originates from a study of blood T cell repertoires in COVID-19. Whole-study context: There were acute and convalescent COVID-19 samples, and they came from the United States, Italy and Spain.

Unmatched junction bases numbered 2, after V lost 1 base and J lost 4 bases. Germline values: CDR1 SSHAT, CDR2 FNYEAQ (reference sequence). This CDR3 spans 16 amino acids. Generated by immunoSEQ multiplex PCR, the TCRdb table keeps only in-frame clones and is missing some. The table records more than 200,000 clones, just over 85% of them present only once. This TCR was recovered from a man aged 40-49 years who had recovered from COVID-19. Sequencing input: PBMCs or T cells enriched from blood (not recorded which). The gene calls are TRBV7-7 and TRBJ2-6; 9 nucleotides line up with TRBD1. The CDR3 DNA is TGTGCCAGCAGCTTAGAAGGACAGGGGGGGGCCAACGTCCTGACTTTC. This translates into CASSLEGQGGANVLTF.